Below, one T cell receptor (beta chain) is given with its context. This CDR3 region has 12 residues. The V gene end was trimmed by 7 bases and the J gene end by 3 bases; junction bases not matched to a gene: 3. Germline CDR1 and CDR2: SGHRS and YFSETQ. The data originate from a study of blood T cell repertoires in COVID-19. The wider study: The samples span acute and convalescent COVID-19 from the United States, Italy and Spain.

Per the original methods: Estimation of nucleated cell counts was performed using reference gene primer amplification. Clones were read by immunoSEQ multiplex PCR, and TCRdb kept only the in-frame ones, dropping some. D and trimming come from the DNA, and the V and J calls and clone size come from that table. Of 330,000 or so clones in the sample, 85% to 90% are singletons; the top ten hold just over 1%. Sequenced material: PBMCs or T cells enriched from blood (not recorded which). This receptor was identified in a woman aged 30 to 39 who had been exposed to COVID-19. The chain is built from TRBV5-1 and TRBJ2-7, with TRBD1 matching over 8 bases. The CDR3 here is CASQDRDYEQYF. The CDR3 nucleotides read TGCGCCAGCCAGGACAGGGACTACGAGCAGTACTTC.